The 8 T cell receptor beta chains presented below share a single source sample, sequenced in a study of CD8 T cells in ankylosing spondylitis (dated by TCRdb to about 2017). The protocol used for the library was 5' RACE. The reads were generated on an Illumina HiSeq 2500. Clones were called with MiXCR by TCRdb after fastp trimmed the public reads at Q25, and only in-frame beta chains were retained. A single entry per CDR3 protein holds the most common genes and DNA from its merged rows. The sample yields around 150,000 distinct CDR3 sequences; over 10% were counted once. The ten largest make up about 3.8% of the sample. The source material was blood, either unsorted or a sorted T cell fraction (not recorded which). These receptors were obtained from a female donor with ankylosing spondylitis or in good health (not recorded which).

The rearrangement joins TRBV19 to TRBJ1-2; D unresolved. CDR1 and CDR2 from the germline V gene are LNHDA and SQIVND (reference sequence). This CDR3 contains 15 residues. V was clipped by 3 bases and J by 0 bases, with 11 bases between them. Written as DNA, the CDR3 is TGTGCCAGTAGTATTCACGGCAGCGCTAACTATGGCTACACCTTC. It yields the protein CASSIHGSANYGYTF.

In its sample, this clonotype was seen many times. J is TRBJ2-1 and V is TRBV12-3 or TRBV12-4; possible D gene TRBD1, 6 bases. The CDR3 spans 11 residues. Trimming stripped 8 bases from V and 8 bases from J, with 10 bases between. CDR3 sequence: CASSRGDEQFF. As DNA, the CDR3 is TGTGCCAGCTCCAGGGGAGATGAGCAGTTCTTC.

CDR3 amino acids: CASSVNSANTGELFF. CDR3 nucleotides: TGTGCCAGCAGCGTGAATAGCGCGAACACCGGGGAGCTGTTTTTT. The V and J genes are TRBV12-3 or TRBV12-4 and TRBJ2-2, with TRBD2 as a possible D gene (5 bases). CDR3 length: 15 amino acids. The V end was cut by 6 bases, the J end by 0 bases, with 11 bases between.

This clonotype has a count of ten or more. This sequence joins TRBV12-3 or TRBV12-4 and TRBJ1-1, with D unclear. Deletions cut 3 bases from V and 8 bases from J, with 7 bases between. The CDR3 sequence is 11 residues long. This CDR3 is CASSLVGEAFF. CDR3 nucleotides: TGTGCCAGCAGTTTGGTCGGCGAAGCTTTCTTT.

To note about this clonotype: A clone one base away is much larger, so this may be a read error. V and J are TRBV7-9 and TRBJ2-1; D is undetermined. The CDR3 is 10 amino acids. CDR1 SEHNR and CDR2 FQNEAQ come from the germline V gene (reference sequence). The chain's CDR3 is CSSSFDEQFF. The CDR3, as DNA: TGTTCCAGCAGCTTCGATGAGCAGTTCTTC.

This clonotype was seen a single time. It may be a read error: a sequence one base away is much more abundant. J is TRBJ1-3 and V is TRBV18, with no clear D. Germline lookup yields CDR1 KGHSH and CDR2 LQKENI. The length of the CDR3 is 17 residues. The CDR3 region has the DNA TGTGCCAGCTCACCACAGGCTCCAACTAACTCTGGAAACACCTTATATTTT. This codes for CASSPQAPTNSGNTLYF.

This clonotype has at least ten counts. The chain uses TRBV28 and TRBJ2-7, with TRBD2 as a possible D gene (5 bases). Germline-derived CDR1 and CDR2 are MDHEN and SYDVKM. V lost 8 bases, J lost 3 bases, and 8 bases lay in between. There are 11 residues in the CDR3. DNA of the CDR3: TGTGCCAGCGGCGGACTCTACGAGCAGTACTTC. The encoded protein is CASGGLYEQYF.

The sample holds many counts of this clonotype. V gene TRBV29-1 combines with J gene TRBJ2-7; D remains ambiguous. The length of the CDR3 is 11 residues. Trimming took 3 bases from V and 5 from J, leaving 8 bases between them. Germline V gives CDR1 SQVTM, CDR2 ANQGSEA. This chain's CDR3 is CSVDLGNEQYF. DNA for the CDR3: TGCAGCGTTGATCTGGGGAACGAGCAGTACTTC.